This TCR beta chain was recorded in a study of Graves' ophthalmopathy and Graves' hyperthyroidism. Trimming cost V 2 bases and J 5 bases, with 13 bases left between them. Germline values: CDR1 DFQATT, CDR2 SNEGSKA (reference sequence). There are 13 residues in the CDR3. The study's findings and limits: Most expanded thyroid clonotypes above 0.001 frequency also appeared in blood. Forecasting of ophthalmopathy progression by the model achieved around 71% sensitivity and around 77% specificity. Ophthalmopathy and stable hyperthyroidism were discriminated by a 13-signature model, with over 85% sensitivity and 70% to 84% specificity.

Amplification of the TCR beta CDR3 regions used RNA transcripts (as template). The workflow started with a first-round RT-PCR run with HTBI primers and then moved on to a second-round multiplex PCR. TCRdb reanalysed the multiplex PCR reads using MiXCR and keeps one entry per CDR3 protein. The sample yields some 1.1 million distinct CDR3 sequences, 35% to 40% seen once. Enrollment excluded any patients with other autoimmune diseases, uncontrolled infections, pregnancy or lactation. This clonotype was detected many times. The antigen is not known. The chain has TRBV20-1 and TRBJ2-7; D tentatively reads TRBD1 or TRBD2 (6 bases each). Specimen: peripheral blood or thyroid tissue (not recorded which). This TCR was sampled from an adult man with Graves' hyperthyroidism. The chain's CDR3 is CSARLVGGHEQYF. DNA for the CDR3: TGCAGTGCTAGATTGGTCGGGGGCCACGAGCAGTACTTC.